What follows is one TCR beta chain and its context. The sample originates from a study of cytomegalovirus exposure and HLA in healthy donors. In the PCR, 60 Vbeta and 13 Jbeta primers were used. Measured with immunoSEQ multiplex PCR; TCRdb has only the in-frame clones, and not every one. The data contain a few hundred thousand clones, under 80% of them singletons. This clonotype was sampled from a female donor in good health and CMV-seronegative. Sequenced input: PBMCs.

This CDR3 is CASSLEGAPSYEQYF. For the CDR3, the DNA is TGCGCCAGCAGCTTGGAGGGGGCCCCCTCCTACGAGCAGTACTTC. The J gene is TRBJ2-5, the V gene TRBV5-1; 7 nucleotides agree with TRBD1. The J call may be faulty, since TRBJ2-7 better matches the DNA end. The germline V gene has CDR1 SGHRS and CDR2 YFSETQ. This CDR3 spans 15 amino acids.